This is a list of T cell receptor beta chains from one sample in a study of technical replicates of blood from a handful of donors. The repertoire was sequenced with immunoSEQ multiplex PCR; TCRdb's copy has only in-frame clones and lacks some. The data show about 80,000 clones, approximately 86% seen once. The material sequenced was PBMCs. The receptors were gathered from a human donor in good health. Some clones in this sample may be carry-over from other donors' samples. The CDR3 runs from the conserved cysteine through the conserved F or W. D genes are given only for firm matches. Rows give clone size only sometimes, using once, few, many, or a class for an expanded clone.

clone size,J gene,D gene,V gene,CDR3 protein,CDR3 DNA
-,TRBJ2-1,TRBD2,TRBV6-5,CASSYPGLAGDEQFF,TGTGCCAGCAGTTACCCGGGACTAGCGGGAGATGAGCAGTTCTTC
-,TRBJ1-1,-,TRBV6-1,CASSDRGLNTEAFF,TGTGCCAGCAGTGATCGGGGACTCAACACTGAAGCTTTCTTT
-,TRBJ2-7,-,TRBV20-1,CSARGTYEQYF,TGCAGTGCTAGAGGGACTTACGAGCAGTACTTC
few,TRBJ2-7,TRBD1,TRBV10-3,CAIRADRAGSEQYF,TGTGCCATCAGGGCGGACAGGGCCGGATCCGAGCAGTACTTC
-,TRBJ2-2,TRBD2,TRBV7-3,CASSLGLAKTGELFF,TGTGCCAGCAGCTTGGGACTAGCAAAAACCGGGGAGCTGTTTTTT
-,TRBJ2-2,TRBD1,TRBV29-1,CSVTGTGARNTGELFF,TGCAGCGTGACCGGGACAGGGGCTAGGAACACCGGGGAGCTGTTTTTT
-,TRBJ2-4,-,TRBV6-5,CASSAGLSQNIQYF,TGTGCCAGCAGTGCGGGACTTTCCCAAAACATTCAGTACTTC
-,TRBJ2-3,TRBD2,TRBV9,CASSVASGGMSDTQYF,TGTGCCAGCAGCGTAGCTTCGGGAGGGATGTCAGATACGCAGTATTTT
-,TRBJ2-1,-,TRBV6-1,CASSRTDNEQFF,TGTGCCAGCAGTCGGACTGACAATGAGCAGTTCTTC
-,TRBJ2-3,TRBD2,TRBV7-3,CASSPRTSGIADTQYF,TGTGCCAGCAGCCCCCGGACTAGCGGGATTGCAGATACGCAGTATTTT
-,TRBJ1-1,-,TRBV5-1,CASSPRAETPNTEAFF,TGCGCCAGCAGCCCGCGGGCAGAAACACCCAACACTGAAGCTTTCTTT
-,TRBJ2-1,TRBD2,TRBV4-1,CASSQVSSGSGYNEQFF,TGCGCCAGCAGCCAAGTCTCTAGCGGGAGTGGGTACAATGAGCAGTTCTTC
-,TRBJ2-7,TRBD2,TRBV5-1,CASSLEPSGSSSYEQYF,TGCGCCAGCAGCTTGGAGCCTAGCGGGTCAAGCTCCTACGAGCAGTACTTC
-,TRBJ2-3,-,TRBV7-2,CASSLRRTDTQYF,TGTGCCAGCAGCTTGAGGCGCACAGATACGCAGTATTTT
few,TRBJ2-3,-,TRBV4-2,CASSQGYFLQDTQYF,TGTGCCAGCAGCCAAGGTTACTTCCTCCAAGATACGCAGTATTTT
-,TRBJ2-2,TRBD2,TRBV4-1,CASSQSGLAGGNTGELFF,TGCGCCAGCAGCCAATCCGGACTAGCGGGGGGTAACACCGGGGAGCTGTTTTTT
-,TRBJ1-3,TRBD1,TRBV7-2,CASQGEASGNTIYF,TGTGCCAGCCAGGGGGAAGCCTCTGGAAACACCATATATTTT
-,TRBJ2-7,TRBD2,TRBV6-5,CASKRLAGTYEQYF,TGTGCCAGCAAAAGACTAGCGGGGACCTACGAGCAGTACTTC
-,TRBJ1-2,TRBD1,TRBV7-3,CASSLGTGNYGYTF,TGTGCCAGCAGCTTAGGGACAGGCAACTATGGCTACACCTTC
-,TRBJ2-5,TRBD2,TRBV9,CASSKGTSGWQETQYF,TGTGCCAGCAGCAAGGGGACTAGCGGGTGGCAAGAGACCCAGTACTTC
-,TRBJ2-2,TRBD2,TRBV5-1,CASSLALAGGPRTGELFF,TGCGCCAGCAGCTTGGCCCTAGCGGGAGGGCCCCGCACCGGGGAGCTGTTTTTT
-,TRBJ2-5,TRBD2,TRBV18,CASSLGERGTRGQETQYF,TGTGCCAGCTCACTCGGAGAGCGGGGAACCCGGGGCCAAGAGACCCAGTACTTC
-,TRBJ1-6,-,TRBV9,CASSVETRNSPLHF,TGTGCCAGCAGCGTAGAGACCAGGAATTCACCCCTCCACTTT
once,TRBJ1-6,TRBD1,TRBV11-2,CASSLDRGSPLHF,TGTGCCAGCAGCCTAGACAGGGGTTCACCCCTCCACTTT
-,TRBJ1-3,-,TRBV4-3,CASSQGGTPLANTIYF,TGCGCCAGCAGCCAAGGAGGGACACCTCTGGCAAACACCATATATTTT
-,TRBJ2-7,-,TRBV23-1,CASSQSGDFSYEQYF,TGCGCCAGCAGTCAATCCGGGGACTTCTCCTACGAGCAGTACTTC
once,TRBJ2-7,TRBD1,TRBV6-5,CASKLTGDPLYEQYF,TGTGCCAGCAAGCTGACAGGGGACCCTCTTTACGAGCAGTACTTC
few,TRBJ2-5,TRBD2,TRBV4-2,CASSQGTSGGWTQYF,TGTGCCAGCAGCCAAGGGACTAGCGGGGGTTGGACCCAGTACTTC
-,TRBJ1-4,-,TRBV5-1,CASGGTSTNEKLFF,TGCGCCAGCGGAGGGACCTCAACTAATGAAAAACTGTTTTTT
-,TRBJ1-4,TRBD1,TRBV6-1,CASHPGTGVEKLFF,TGTGCCAGCCACCCCGGGACAGGCGTTGAAAAACTGTTTTTT
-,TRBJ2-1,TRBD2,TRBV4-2,CASSQELAVIDEQFF,TGTGCCAGCAGCCAAGAGCTAGCGGTTATAGATGAGCAGTTCTTC
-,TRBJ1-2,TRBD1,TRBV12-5,CASGLEQGSLTF,TGTGCTAGTGGTCTCGAACAGGGGTCTCTCACCTTC
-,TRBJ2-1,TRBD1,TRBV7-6,CASLGTDNEQFF,TGTGCCAGCCTCGGGACAGATAATGAGCAGTTCTTC
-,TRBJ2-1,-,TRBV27,CASSLRAGLSYNEQFF,TGTGCCAGCAGTTTACGAGCGGGCCTCTCCTACAATGAGCAGTTCTTC